Described below is a single TCR beta chain sequence and its context. Its target is unknown. The sample comes from a study of CD4 T cells in relation to SARS-CoV-2 and coronaviruses. For the study at large: PBMCs were cultured with antigen for around nine days before TCR beta sequencing. Controls used an HIV-1 Nef peptide pool or no peptide. Shared crossreactive spike epitopes were mapped to their HLA restriction.

Germline-derived CDR1 and CDR2 are LGHNA and YSLEER. The V gene lost 0 bases and the J gene lost 5 bases, with 16 bases spanning the gap. This CDR3 is built from 16 residues. Unexposed donor CD4+ T cells date from 2011-2018, before the COVID-19 pandemic. CD4+ T cells were isolated from the cells after about nine days of culture. TCRdb's copy holds only in-frame clones and misses some; the assay was immunoSEQ multiplex PCR. This sample carries about 29,000 clones, roughly three quarters of them seen once, and the ten largest clones take roughly 15%. The gene calls are TRBV4-3 and TRBJ2-5; the D gene could be TRBD1 or TRBD2 (5 bases each). This sequence originates from a human donor in good health. Sequencing was performed on CD4+ T cells from PBMCs, cultured in vitro. Written as DNA, the CDR3 is TGCGCCAGCAGCCAAGACGTAGGGAAGAGGGGTGAGACCCAGTACTTC. Translating it yields CASSQDVGKRGETQYF.